This TCR beta chain was captured in a study of blood T cell repertoires in COVID-19. The CDR3 runs to 13 residues. CDR1 is MNHEY and CDR2 is SVGAGI in the germline V gene. Trimming shortened V by 0 bases and J by 5 bases, and 7 bases separated the two germline ends. Clones were read by immunoSEQ multiplex PCR, and TCRdb kept only the in-frame ones, dropping some. The sample carries 330,000 or so clones, approximately 86% recorded once. The TCR comes from a man aged 30 to 39 with COVID-19, enrolled during active disease. Source material: peripheral blood. The chain couples TRBV6-5 to TRBJ1-1; no clear D. CDR3 protein: CASSYSRWTEAFF. DNA of the CDR3: TGTGCCAGCAGTTACTCGAGGTGGACTGAAGCTTTCTTT.